Listed below are T cell receptor beta chains from one sample, sequenced in a study of shared clonotypes between healthy human individuals. Clones were read by immunoSEQ multiplex PCR, and TCRdb kept only the in-frame ones, dropping some. The sample has a few million clones; 93% are singletons. Sequencing input: naive CD4+ T cells from PBMCs. Every receptor here comes from a man aged 18 to 30 in good health. Some clones in this sample may be carry-over from other donors' samples. Each CDR3 is given with its conserved first and last residue. A D gene is named only where the DNA matches it firmly. Clone size is shown for a subset of rows, as once, few, many or a class of expanded clone.

abundance	v_gene	len	j_gene	d_gene	CDR3nt	CDR3aa
.	TRBV7-9	14	TRBJ2-6	.	TGTGCCAGCAGCTTAGGGGGGGATTCCAACGTCCTGACTTTC	CASSLGGDSNVLTF
.	TRBV10-3	14	TRBJ2-7	TRBD1	TGTGCCACGGCCGGACAGGGGGTAACCTACGAGCAGTACTTC	CATAGQGVTYEQYF
once	TRBV2	14	TRBJ2-7	TRBD1	TGTGCCAGCAGCGAACAGGGGGCGGGGTACGAGCAGTACTTC	CASSEQGAGYEQYF
.	TRBV5-4	15	TRBJ1-2	.	TGTGCCAGCAGCTTAGATTTACAGGGATCATATGGCTACACCTTC	CASSLDLQGSYGYTF
.	TRBV10-2	16	TRBJ2-4	TRBD1	TGCGCCAGCAGTGAGACAGGGGGCGGGACCAAAAACATTCAGTACTTC	CASSETGGGTKNIQYF
.	TRBV19	14	TRBJ2-4	.	TGTGCCAGTAGTCCACGGACTGGGAAAAACATTCAGTACTTC	CASSPRTGKNIQYF
.	TRBV11-1	15	TRBJ1-1	.	TGTGCCAGCAGCTTCTCAGGGACGGTGAACACTGAAGCTTTCTTT	CASSFSGTVNTEAFF
.	TRBV15	12	TRBJ2-7	.	TGTGCCACCAGCAGAGGGGGGGTCGAGCAGTACTTC	CATSRGGVEQYF
once	TRBV30	10	TRBJ2-7	.	TGTGCCTGGAACACAGACGAGCAGTACTTC	CAWNTDEQYF
.	TRBV7-3	13	TRBJ1-2	.	TGTGCCAGCAGCCTCTCGGGACCCTATGGCTACACCTTC	CASSLSGPYGYTF
.	TRBV25-1	16	TRBJ2-3	TRBD2	TGTGCCAGCAGTGAGTTCGGATTCGGGAGGACAGATACGCAGTATTTT	CASSEFGFGRTDTQYF
.	TRBV6-5	13	TRBJ1-1	.	TGTGCCAGCAGGGACAGCCTGAACACTGAAGCTTTCTTT	CASRDSLNTEAFF
.	TRBV28	16	TRBJ2-2	TRBD2	TGTGCCAGCATCGACCTTGAGCGGGGGAACACCGGGGAGCTGTTTTTT	CASIDLERGNTGELFF
.	TRBV10-3	13	TRBJ1-3	.	TGTGCCATCAGTGTGTCCTCTGGAAACACCATATATTTT	CAISVSSGNTIYF
once	TRBV5-1	14	TRBJ2-7	.	TGCGCCAGCAGCTTTCTGGATCCATACTACGAGCAGTACTTC	CASSFLDPYYEQYF
.	TRBV5-1	15	TRBJ2-5	TRBD1	TGCGCCAGCAGCTTGCTCGGACAGGGCCAAGAGACCCAGTACTTC	CASSLLGQGQETQYF
.	TRBV7-3	15	TRBJ2-2	.	TGTGCCAGCAGCTTAAACCTTTTAGCCACCGGGGAGCTGTTTTTT	CASSLNLLATGELFF
.	TRBV6-1	16	TRBJ1-2	.	TGTGCCAGCAGTGAGGAAGTGGGTAGGGGAAGGTATGGCTACACCTTC	CASSEEVGRGRYGYTF
.	TRBV2	15	TRBJ1-4	.	TGTGCCAGCAGTACGCAGGGAGGTCTAAAGGAAAAACTGTTTTTT	CASSTQGGLKEKLFF
.	TRBV6-6	15	TRBJ1-2	.	TGTGCCAGCAGTTACTCGGTTACCTCAAACTATGGCTACACCTTC	CASSYSVTSNYGYTF
few	TRBV7-9	17	TRBJ1-1	.	TGTGCCAGCAGCTTAGCATGGGGGGCCCCCTTGAACACTGAAGCTTTCTTT	CASSLAWGAPLNTEAFF
.	TRBV29-1	13	TRBJ1-2	.	TGCAGCGTTGATGGGACTGCTAAGTATGGCTACACCTTC	CSVDGTAKYGYTF
.	TRBV5-6	12	TRBJ1-2	.	TGTGCCAGCAGCCTGGGGACCTATGGCTACACCTTC	CASSLGTYGYTF
few	TRBV30	14	TRBJ1-4	.	TGTGCCTGGGCGCGGGACACTGCTAATGAAAAACTGTTTTTT	CAWARDTANEKLFF
.	TRBV18	14	TRBJ2-7	TRBD2	TGTGCCAGCTCACCGGTAACTAGCGGCTACGAGCAGTACTTC	CASSPVTSGYEQYF
.	TRBV2	14	TRBJ1-5	.	TGTGCCAGCAGTGATTTCAGGCTTGGTCAGCCCCAGCATTTT	CASSDFRLGQPQHF
.	TRBV18	13	TRBJ2-1	.	TGTGCCAGCTCAGAGAGCTCCTACAATGAGCAGTTCTTC	CASSESSYNEQFF
.	TRBV6-5	15	TRBJ2-1	TRBD2	TGTGCCAGCAGACTAGCGCCAAGCTCCTACAATGAGCAGTTCTTC	CASRLAPSSYNEQFF
few	TRBV18	16	TRBJ2-2	.	TGTGCCAGCTCAAACCCTTACAGGGATGGCACCGGGGAGCTGTTTTTT	CASSNPYRDGTGELFF